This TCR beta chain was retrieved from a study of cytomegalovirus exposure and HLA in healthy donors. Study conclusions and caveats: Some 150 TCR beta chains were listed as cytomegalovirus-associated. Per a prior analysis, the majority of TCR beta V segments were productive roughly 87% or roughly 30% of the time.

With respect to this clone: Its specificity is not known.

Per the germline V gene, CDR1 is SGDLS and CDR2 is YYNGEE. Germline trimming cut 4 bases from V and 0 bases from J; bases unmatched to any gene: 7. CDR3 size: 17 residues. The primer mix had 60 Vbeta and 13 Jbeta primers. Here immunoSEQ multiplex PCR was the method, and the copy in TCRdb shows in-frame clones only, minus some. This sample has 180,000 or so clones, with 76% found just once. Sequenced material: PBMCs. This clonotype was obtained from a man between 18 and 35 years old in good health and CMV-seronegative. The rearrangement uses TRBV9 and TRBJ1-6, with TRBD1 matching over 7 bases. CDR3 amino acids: CASSLGQASSYNSPLHF. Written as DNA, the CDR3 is TGTGCCAGCAGCTTAGGACAGGCGAGCTCCTATAATTCACCCCTCCACTTT.